Listed below are T cell receptor beta chains from one sample, sequenced in a study of OX40 agonist ivuxolimab in advanced cancers. Produced via immunoSEQ multiplex PCR; TCRdb's table is partial and in-frame only. The table shows roughly 42,000 clones, with 85% to 95% occurring only once. The sequencing used CD4+ or CD8+ T cells sorted from blood, collected in a trial of the OX40 agonist ivuxolimab. These receptors all stem from an adult with an advanced solid tumor such as melanoma, head and neck, liver or kidney cancer. The CDR3 runs from the conserved cysteine through the conserved F or W. The D gene is left open where the match is weak. Clone size, where shown, is once, few, many, or a class for clones that have expanded.

len: 12
d_gene: NA
v_gene: TRBV11-2
j_gene: TRBJ1-1
abundance: NA
CDR3nt: TGTGCCAGCAGCATGTTTAACACTGAAGCTTTCTTT
CDR3aa: CASSMFNTEAFF

len: 16
d_gene: NA
v_gene: TRBV28
j_gene: TRBJ1-5
abundance: once
CDR3nt: TGTGCCAGCAGTTTCGGGCGGGGTTATAGCAATCAGCCCCAGCATTTT
CDR3aa: CASSFGRGYSNQPQHF

len: 11
d_gene: NA
v_gene: TRBV29-1
j_gene: TRBJ1-1
abundance: NA
CDR3nt: TGCAGCGTTGGGCGGGACACTGAAGCTTTCTTT
CDR3aa: CSVGRDTEAFF

len: 12
d_gene: NA
v_gene: TRBV18
j_gene: TRBJ2-1
abundance: NA
CDR3nt: TGTGCCAGCTCACCAGGGGTCAATGAGCAGTTCTTC
CDR3aa: CASSPGVNEQFF

len: 15
d_gene: TRBD2
v_gene: TRBV6-1
j_gene: TRBJ2-7
abundance: once
CDR3nt: TGTGCCAGCACCTATAGCGGGGAAGCCTCCTACGAGCAGTACTTC
CDR3aa: CASTYSGEASYEQYF

len: 18
d_gene: TRBD2
v_gene: TRBV6-4
j_gene: TRBJ2-5
abundance: NA
CDR3nt: TGTGCCAGCAGTGTCGGTCTAGCGGAGGGGACGAGCAAAGAGACCCAGTACTTC
CDR3aa: CASSVGLAEGTSKETQYF

len: 14
d_gene: TRBD1
v_gene: TRBV9
j_gene: TRBJ1-2
abundance: NA
CDR3nt: TGTGCCAGCAGCCGGACAGGGGAGAACTATGGCTACACCTTC
CDR3aa: CASSRTGENYGYTF

len: 17
d_gene: TRBD1
v_gene: TRBV11-3
j_gene: TRBJ2-3
abundance: NA
CDR3nt: TGTGCCAGCAGCCCCAGGGGGCCCGGACTTTACACAGATACGCAGTATTTT
CDR3aa: CASSPRGPGLYTDTQYF

len: 15
d_gene: NA
v_gene: TRBV4-3
j_gene: TRBJ2-7
abundance: once
CDR3nt: TGCGCCAGCAGCCAAGTAGCGGATGGAACCTACGAGCAGTACTTC
CDR3aa: CASSQVADGTYEQYF

len: 12
d_gene: NA
v_gene: TRBV28
j_gene: TRBJ2-5
abundance: NA
CDR3nt: TGTGCCAGCAGTGGGATCCAAGAGACCCAGTACTTC
CDR3aa: CASSGIQETQYF

len: 16
d_gene: TRBD1
v_gene: TRBV6-5
j_gene: TRBJ2-1
abundance: NA
CDR3nt: TGTGCCAGCAGTTACTTGTGGGACAGGGAGAACAATGAGCAGTTCTTC
CDR3aa: CASSYLWDRENNEQFF

len: 14
d_gene: NA
v_gene: TRBV6-5
j_gene: TRBJ2-2
abundance: NA
CDR3nt: TGTGCCAGCAACGACGGAGGGTTGGTCGGGGAGCTGTTTTTT
CDR3aa: CASNDGGLVGELFF

len: 14
d_gene: NA
v_gene: TRBV6-4
j_gene: TRBJ2-7
abundance: NA
CDR3nt: TGTGCCAGCACCACTGGGGAGTGGAGCTACGAGCAGTACTTC
CDR3aa: CASTTGEWSYEQYF

len: 16
d_gene: NA
v_gene: TRBV28
j_gene: TRBJ2-3
abundance: NA
CDR3nt: TGTGCCAGCAGTATAGACGACCACTTAGGTAGGGATACGCAGTATTTT
CDR3aa: CASSIDDHLGRDTQYF

len: 14
d_gene: NA
v_gene: TRBV19
j_gene: TRBJ1-1
abundance: NA
CDR3nt: TGTGCCAGTAGTTTTCGGGACATGAACACTGAAGCTTTCTTT
CDR3aa: CASSFRDMNTEAFF

len: 15
d_gene: NA
v_gene: TRBV4-1
j_gene: TRBJ2-7
abundance: once
CDR3nt: TGCGCCAGCAGCCAAGCGGCAGTTATGGGCTACGAGCAGTACTTC
CDR3aa: CASSQAAVMGYEQYF

len: 15
d_gene: TRBD2
v_gene: TRBV9
j_gene: TRBJ2-7
abundance: NA
CDR3nt: TGTGCCAGCAGCGTCGCCGGGAGGGCCGCCAACGAGCAGTACTTC
CDR3aa: CASSVAGRAANEQYF

len: 13
d_gene: NA
v_gene: TRBV11-3
j_gene: TRBJ2-3
abundance: NA
CDR3nt: TGTGCCAGCAGCTTAGGTGGCGGACAAACGCAGTATTTT
CDR3aa: CASSLGGGQTQYF

len: 17
d_gene: NA
v_gene: TRBV11-2
j_gene: TRBJ2-4
abundance: NA
CDR3nt: TGTGCCAGCAGCTTAGATCCGAGGGCTTGGGCCAAAAACATTCAGTACTTC
CDR3aa: CASSLDPRAWAKNIQYF